This T cell receptor beta chain was documented in a study of technical replicates of blood from a handful of donors. Trimming removed 9 bases at V and 3 bases at J, with 12 bases between. Looked up from germline, CDR1 is MNHNS and CDR2 is SASEGT. The CDR3 has 12 amino acids. Libraries were prepared by immunoSEQ multiplex PCR; TCRdb keeps only in-frame clonotypes and omits some of them. The sample consists of about 89,000 clones, roughly 93% of them appearing once. This receptor was taken from a human donor in good health. Material for sequencing was T cells isolated from PBMCs. The V and J genes are TRBV6-1 and TRBJ2-7; D not certain. The CDR3 reads CASWPGHYEQYF. DNA of the CDR3: TGTGCCAGTTGGCCAGGTCACTACGAGCAGTACTTC.